This passage covers 23 T cell receptor beta chains from one sample sequenced in a study of shared clonotypes between healthy human individuals. This table comes from immunoSEQ multiplex PCR, and its TCRdb copy is limited to in-frame clones, with some not included. The sample consists of approximately 2.3 million clones, over 90% of them appearing once. Sequenced material: naive CD4+ T cells from PBMCs. Stated subset: CD45RA+ positively selected. All receptors derive from a man between 18 and 35 years old in good health. Some clones in this sample may be carry-over from other donors' samples.

This chain uses TRBV7-2 with TRBJ2-1; the D is unclear. The ends were cut back, 5 bases at V and 5 bases at J, with 16 bases in the middle. The germline CDR1 and CDR2 sequences are SGHTA and FQGNSA. The CDR3 has 15 residues. CDR3 loop: CASSPYSPSNNEQFF. The CDR3 DNA is TGTGCCAGCAGCCCTTACTCTCCCTCTAACAATGAGCAGTTCTTC.

The V gene is TRBV7-2, the J gene TRBJ2-7, with D possibly matching TRBD1 (6 bases). V shed 5 bases and J shed 3 bases, with 8 bases lying between them. Germline-derived CDR1 and CDR2 are SGHTA and FQGNSA. This CDR3 is 12 amino acids long. DNA of the CDR3: TGTGCCAGCAGCATACAGGGCTACGAGCAGTACTTC. Translated: CASSIQGYEQYF.

The chain employs TRBV27 and TRBJ1-1, with 8 positions matching TRBD1. The CDR3 is made up of 17 amino acids. J gave up 2 bases and V 6 bases, and 14 bases lay outside the gene matches. CDR1 is MNHEY and CDR2 is SMNVEV in the germline V gene (reference sequence). The CDR3 sequence: CASSRIPTGVSNTEAFF. The CDR3 DNA reads TGTGCCAGCAGCCGGATACCGACAGGGGTAAGCAACACTGAAGCTTTCTTT.

The chain employs TRBV11-2 and TRBJ1-2, with D hard to call. Germline V gives CDR1 SGHAT, CDR2 FQNNGV. Trimming removed 1 base at V and 4 bases at J, with 7 bases between. The CDR3 contains 13 residues. The CDR3: CASSLASPYGYTF. The DNA of the CDR3 is TGTGCCAGCAGCTTAGCCAGTCCCTATGGCTACACCTTC.

In regard to this clone: Different DNA sequences within this sample yield the same CDR3. The chain is built from TRBV29-1 and TRBJ2-7, with a weak D call TRBD1 (6 bases). Germline V gene data show CDR1 as SQVTM and CDR2 as ANQGSEA. The CDR3 is 11 residues long. Trimming shortened V by 4 bases and J by 4 bases, and 8 bases separated the two germline ends. The CDR3 coding sequence is TGCAGCGTTGCCCAGGGGTACGAGCAGTACTTC. Protein sequence: CSVAQGYEQYF.

This chain links TRBV7-3 with TRBJ1-2; maybe TRBD1 (6 bases). Germline lookup yields CDR1 SGHTA and CDR2 FQGTGA. Trimming cost V 2 bases and J 6 bases, with 10 bases left between them. The CDR3 extends over 13 amino acids. In DNA, the CDR3 is TGTGCCAGCAGCTTAGTACAGGGTGATGGCTACACCTTC. It specifies CASSLVQGDGYTF.

This chain uses TRBV27 with TRBJ2-5, with TRBD2 as a possible D gene (6 bases). V dropped 3 bases and J dropped 5 bases, with 13 bases sitting between them. This CDR3 is built from 14 residues. Germline loops: CDR1 MNHEY, CDR2 SMNVEV (reference sequence). CDR3 in amino acids: CASSFNRGLETQYF. The CDR3 DNA reads as TGTGCCAGCAGTTTTAACCGGGGGTTGGAGACCCAGTACTTC.

Notes on this clone: The sample holds other DNA sequences that translate to the same CDR3. V is TRBV7-3 and J is TRBJ1-1; D is ambiguous. Germline V gene data show CDR1 as SGHTA and CDR2 as FQGTGA. V lost 4 bases, J lost 5 bases, and 11 bases lay in between. The CDR3 length is 13 residues. The CDR3 DNA follows: TGTGCCAGCAGCTCCCGTCCGGAAACTGAAGCTTTCTTT. As protein: CASSSRPETEAFF.

In this sample, this clone turned up once. V usage is TRBV19 and J usage is TRBJ2-1, with 11 bases aligning to TRBD2. The CDR3 consists of 16 residues. Unmatched junction bases numbered 4, after V lost 5 bases and J lost 1 base. Per the germline V gene, CDR1 is LNHDA and CDR2 is SQIVND (reference sequence). CDR3 DNA sequence: TGTGCCAGTAGTCGAACTAGCGGGGGTTCCTACAATGAGCAGTTCTTC. Protein: CASSRTSGGSYNEQFF.

This chain connects TRBV27 to TRBJ1-4; possibly TRBD1 for D (6 bases). V lost 6 bases and J 8 bases, leaving 16 bases between the germline ends. The CDR3 is 14 residues long. CDR1 and CDR2 (germline): MNHEY, SMNVEV (reference sequence). CDR3 coding DNA: TGTGCCAGCAGATTGACGGGGGCTGGGGAAAAACTGTTTTTT. It yields the protein CASRLTGAGEKLFF.

The chain is built from TRBV5-4 and TRBJ1-2; TRBD1 might be the D (6 bases). Deletions cut 3 bases from V and 8 bases from J, with 17 bases between. In germline, CDR1 is SGHNT, CDR2 YYREEE (reference sequence). The CDR3 totals 14 residues. CDR3 region: CASSSSGAREGYTF. In nucleotides, the CDR3 is TGTGCCAGCAGCTCCTCGGGGGCGAGAGAAGGCTACACCTTC.

This chain uses TRBV14 with TRBJ1-1; D is unresolved. V was shortened by 1 base and J by 4 bases, with 10 bases between the two germline ends. Germline loops: CDR1 SGHDN, CDR2 FVKESK. The CDR3 length is 14 residues. The CDR3 DNA follows: TGTGCCAGCAGCCAAGGTCGAGGATTCACTGAAGCTTTCTTT. Translated: CASSQGRGFTEAFF.

The V and J genes are TRBV5-8 and TRBJ2-3; TRBD2 matches at 12 bases. CDR1 is SGHTS and CDR2 is YDEGEE in the germline V gene. The CDR3 totals 16 residues. V lost 4 bases to trimming and J lost 4 bases; unmatched junction nucleotides: 7. The CDR3 nucleotides read TGTGCCAGCAGCCGGGGACTAGCGGGTGGGCCAGATACGCAGTATTTT. Translated: CASSRGLAGGPDTQYF.

This chain's CDR3 is CSVDGLAGVAEQFF. In DNA, the CDR3 is TGCAGCGTCGACGGACTAGCGGGAGTGGCTGAGCAGTTCTTC. This chain uses TRBV29-1 with TRBJ2-1; 13 nucleotides agree with TRBD2. V dropped 6 bases and J dropped 9; count of bases not matched to a gene: 8. Germline values: CDR1 SQVTM, CDR2 ANQGSEA. The CDR3 totals 14 residues.

A word on this clone: The same CDR3 can be traced to other DNA sequences in this sample. The CDR3 sequence is CASSPSRGNTIYF. The CDR3 DNA reads as TGTGCCAGCAGCCCCTCAAGGGGAAACACCATATATTTT. The V and J genes are TRBV7-2 and TRBJ1-3; D gene ambiguous. CDR3 length equals 13 residues. Germline V gene data show CDR1 as SGHTA and CDR2 as FQGNSA. Trimming removed 5 bases from V and 4 bases from J, with 9 bases in between.

The chain combines TRBV27 with TRBJ1-5; maybe TRBD1 (6 bases). CDR3 length: 15 residues. CDR1 and CDR2 (germline): MNHEY, SMNVEV (reference sequence). V dropped 5 bases and J dropped 3 bases, with 14 bases sitting between them. The CDR3 here is CASSRGGPYNQPQHF. CDR3 nucleotides: TGTGCCAGCAGTAGGGGGGGACCGTACAATCAGCCCCAGCATTTT.

To note about this clone: Other DNA sequences of this sample code for an identical CDR3. The rearrangement joins TRBV4-1 to TRBJ2-7; unclear D gene. This CDR3 spans 11 amino acids. Trimming left V 1 base short and J 2 bases short, with 0 bases between. CDR1 is MGHRA, CDR2 YSYEKL, per germline. The CDR3 region has the DNA TGCGCCAGCAGCCAAGCCTACGAGCAGTACTTC. Residues: CASSQAYEQYF.

This chain connects TRBV27 to TRBJ2-3; TRBD1 matches at 8 bases. This CDR3 contains 15 residues. J lost 0 bases, V lost 6 bases, and 5 bases had no gene match. The germline V gene encodes CDR1 MNHEY and CDR2 SMNVEV (reference sequence). CDR3 nucleotide sequence: TGTGCCAGCAGACCAGGGGGCTCTAGCACAGATACGCAGTATTTT. It encodes CASRPGGSSTDTQYF.

V usage is TRBV18 and J usage is TRBJ1-5; 10 bases agree with TRBD1. CDR1 KGHSH and CDR2 LQKENI come from the germline V gene. V lost 6 bases and J lost 6; bases outside the gene matches: 14. The CDR3 has 17 amino acids. The CDR3 bases are TGTGCCAGCTCCCTAACCGGGACAGGGGAAAGACGTCAGCCCCAGCATTTT. This encodes CASSLTGTGERRQPQHF.

The rearrangement joins TRBV2 to TRBJ1-2; D is perhaps TRBD1 (6 bases). V lost 1 base and J lost 6, with 9 bases in between. Germline assignment: CDR1 SNHLY and CDR2 FYNNEI. This CDR3 is built from 13 residues. CDR3: CASSEEGEDGYTF. CDR3 DNA sequence: TGTGCCAGCAGTGAAGAGGGGGAGGATGGCTACACCTTC.

CDR3 loop: CASSLLNGEQYF. The CDR3 region has the DNA TGTGCCAGCAGTTTGTTAAACGGCGAGCAGTACTTC. The chain couples TRBV28 to TRBJ2-7; D call uncertain. This CDR3 comprises 12 residues. Trimming pared 3 bases from V and 6 bases from J, leaving 9 bases between. Germline values: CDR1 MDHEN, CDR2 SYDVKM.

The gene calls are TRBV5-1 and TRBJ1-1; weak D call: TRBD1 (5 bases). V was shortened by 2 bases and J by 5 bases, with 13 bases between the two germline ends. The CDR3 spans 14 residues. CDR1 is SGHRS, CDR2 YFSETQ, per germline. CDR3 sequence (DNA): TGCGCCAGCAGCTTCGGGGCCGTGGGGACTGAAGCTTTCTTT. Translated, it gives CASSFGAVGTEAFF.

V usage is TRBV18 and J usage is TRBJ1-1; TRBD1 is a possible D gene (5 bases). Trimming stripped 2 bases from V and 1 base from J, with 8 bases between. The CDR3 length is 14 residues. Germline V gives CDR1 KGHSH, CDR2 LQKENI. CDR3 DNA: TGTGCCAGCTCACCAGGGGCAGGGAACACTGAAGCTTTCTTT. Translating it yields CASSPGAGNTEAFF.